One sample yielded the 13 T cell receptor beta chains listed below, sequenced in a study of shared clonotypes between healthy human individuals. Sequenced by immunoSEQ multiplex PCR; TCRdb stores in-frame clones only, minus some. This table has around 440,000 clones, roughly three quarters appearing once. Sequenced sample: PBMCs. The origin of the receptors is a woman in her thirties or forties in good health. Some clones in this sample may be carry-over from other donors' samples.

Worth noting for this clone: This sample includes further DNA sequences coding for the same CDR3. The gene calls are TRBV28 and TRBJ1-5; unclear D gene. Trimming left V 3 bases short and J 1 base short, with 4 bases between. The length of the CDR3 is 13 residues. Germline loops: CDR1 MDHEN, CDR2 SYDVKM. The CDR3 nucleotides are TGTGCCAGCAGTTTCAACAGCAATCAGCCCCAGCATTTT. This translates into CASSFNSNQPQHF.

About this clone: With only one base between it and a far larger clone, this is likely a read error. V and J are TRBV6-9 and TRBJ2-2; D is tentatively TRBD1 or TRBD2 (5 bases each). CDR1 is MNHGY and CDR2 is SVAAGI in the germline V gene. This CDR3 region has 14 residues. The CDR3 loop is CASRSGTDTWELFF. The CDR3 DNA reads TGTGCCAGCAGGTCAGGGACGGACACCTGGGAGCTGTTTTTT.

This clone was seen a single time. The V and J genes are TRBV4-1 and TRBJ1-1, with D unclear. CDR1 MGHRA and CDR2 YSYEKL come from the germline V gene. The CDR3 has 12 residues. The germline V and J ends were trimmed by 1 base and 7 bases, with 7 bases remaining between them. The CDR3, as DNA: TGCGCCAGCAGCCAAGGGGGAGGTGAAGCTTTCTTT. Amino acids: CASSQGGGEAFF.

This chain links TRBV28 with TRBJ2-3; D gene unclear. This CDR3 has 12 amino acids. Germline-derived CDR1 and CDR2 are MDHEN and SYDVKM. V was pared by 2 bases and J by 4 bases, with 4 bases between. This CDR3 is CASSLSPDTQYF. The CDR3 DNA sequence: TGTGCCAGCAGTTTAAGCCCAGATACGCAGTATTTT.

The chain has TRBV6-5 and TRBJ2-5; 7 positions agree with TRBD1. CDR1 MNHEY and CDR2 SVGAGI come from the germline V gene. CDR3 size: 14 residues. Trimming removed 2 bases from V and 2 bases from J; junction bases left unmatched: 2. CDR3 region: CASSYPGQQETQYF. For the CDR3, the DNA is TGTGCCAGCAGTTACCCGGGACAGCAAGAGACCCAGTACTTC.

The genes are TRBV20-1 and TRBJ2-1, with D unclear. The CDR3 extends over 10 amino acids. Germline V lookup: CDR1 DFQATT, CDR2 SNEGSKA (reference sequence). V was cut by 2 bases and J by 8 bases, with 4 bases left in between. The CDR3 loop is CSARRDEQFF. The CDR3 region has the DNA TGCAGTGCTAGACGGGATGAGCAGTTCTTC.

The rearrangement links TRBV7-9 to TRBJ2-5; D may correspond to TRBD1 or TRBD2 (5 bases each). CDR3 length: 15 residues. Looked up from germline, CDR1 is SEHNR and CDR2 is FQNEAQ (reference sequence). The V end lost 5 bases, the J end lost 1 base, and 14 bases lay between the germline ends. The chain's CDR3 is CASSTLGTGQETQYF. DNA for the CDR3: TGTGCCAGCAGCACACTCGGGACGGGCCAAGAGACCCAGTACTTC.

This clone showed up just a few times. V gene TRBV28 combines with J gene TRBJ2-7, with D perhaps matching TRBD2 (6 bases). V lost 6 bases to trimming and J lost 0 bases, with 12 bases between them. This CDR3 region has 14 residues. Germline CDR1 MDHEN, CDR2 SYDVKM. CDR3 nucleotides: TGTGCCAGCAGCATACAGGACTACTCCTACGAGCAGTACTTC. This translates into CASSIQDYSYEQYF.

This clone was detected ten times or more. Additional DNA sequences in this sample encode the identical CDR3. The CDR3 reads CASSFRQEYEQYF. As DNA, the CDR3 is TGTGCCAGCAGCTTTCGCCAGGAGTACGAGCAGTACTTC. This rearrangement joins TRBV11-3 to TRBJ2-7; no clear D. The V and J ends lost 3 bases and 4 bases respectively, with 10 bases between them. The germline CDR1 and CDR2 sequences are SGHNT and YENEEA. The CDR3 extends over 13 amino acids.

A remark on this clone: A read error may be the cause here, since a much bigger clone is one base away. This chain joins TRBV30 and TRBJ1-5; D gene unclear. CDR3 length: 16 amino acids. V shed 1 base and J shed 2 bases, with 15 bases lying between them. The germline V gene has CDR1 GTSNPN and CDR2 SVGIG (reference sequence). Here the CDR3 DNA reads TGTGCCTGGAGTGAGCTTAAGGGCCCGGGCAATCAGCCCCAGCATTTT. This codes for CAWSELKGPGNQPQHF. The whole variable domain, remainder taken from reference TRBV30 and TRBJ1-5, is SQTIHQWPATLVQPVGSPLSLECTVEGTSNPNLYWYRQAAGRGLQLLFYSVGIGQISSEVPQNLSASRPQDRQFILSSKKLLLSDSGFYLCAWSELKGPGNQPQHFGDGTRLSIL.

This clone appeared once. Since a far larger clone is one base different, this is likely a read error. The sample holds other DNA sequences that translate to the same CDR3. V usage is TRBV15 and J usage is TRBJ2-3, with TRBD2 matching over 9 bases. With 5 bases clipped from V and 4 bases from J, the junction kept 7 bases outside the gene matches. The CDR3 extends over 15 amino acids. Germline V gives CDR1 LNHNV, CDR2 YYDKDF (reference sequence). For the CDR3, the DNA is TGTGCCACCAGCGGAGTTGCGGGAGGGTCAGATACGCAGTATTTT. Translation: CATSGVAGGSDTQYF. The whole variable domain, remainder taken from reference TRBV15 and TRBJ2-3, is DAMVIQNPRYQVTQFGKPVTLSCSQTLNHNVMYWYQQKSSQAPKLLFHYYDKDFNNEADTPDNFQSRRPNTSFCFLDIRSPGLGDTAMYLCATSGVAGGSDTQYFGPGTRLTVL.

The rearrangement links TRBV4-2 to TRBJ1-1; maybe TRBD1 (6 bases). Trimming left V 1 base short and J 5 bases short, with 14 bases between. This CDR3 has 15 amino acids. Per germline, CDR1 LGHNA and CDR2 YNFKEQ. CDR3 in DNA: TGTGCCAGCAGCCAAGTGGCCGGGGGGCGAACTGAAGCTTTCTTT. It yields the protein CASSQVAGGRTEAFF.

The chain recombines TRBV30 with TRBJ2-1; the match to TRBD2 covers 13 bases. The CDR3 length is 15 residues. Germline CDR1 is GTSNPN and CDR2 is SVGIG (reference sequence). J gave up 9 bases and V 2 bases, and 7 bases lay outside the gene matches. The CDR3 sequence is CAWSIGLAGVREQFF. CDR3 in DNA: TGTGCCTGGAGTATAGGACTAGCGGGAGTCCGTGAGCAGTTCTTC.